This T cell receptor (beta chain) derives from a study of regulatory T cells in long-lasting Graves disease. In its sample, this clonotype was seen many times. Its matching antigen is unknown. Study findings and constraints: Among persistent patients, a larger number of public clonotypes were shared (approximately 2,900) than among newly diagnosed patients (approximately 970). Examination was confined to peripheral blood, excluding thyroid tissue.

Trimming removed 1 base at V and 2 bases at J, with 6 bases between. Germline V gene data show CDR1 as SNHLY and CDR2 as FYNNEI. CDR3 size: 14 residues. For TCR beta, libraries came from iRepertoire HTBI primers and Arm-PCR of CDR3 regions. TCRdb itself ran the multiplex PCR reads through MiXCR, one entry per CDR3 protein. Of hundreds of thousands of distinct CDR3 sequences in the sample, roughly a fifth were seen once. The time point here: persistent/refractory GD, antithyroid drugs over 5 years with positive TRAb. With RNA extracted from PBMCs as input, the TCR library was made. Clinicians diagnosed Graves' disease using American Thyroid Association guidelines.

This TCR was recovered from a female donor with Graves disease. This specimen consisted of peripheral blood mononuclear cells (PBMCs), obtained when the disease was refractory, from a patient treated with antithyroid drugs. The chain is built from TRBV2 and TRBJ1-5; the D gene is possibly TRBD1 (5 bases). The CDR3 nucleotides read TGTGCCAGCAGTGAAGGAGGGGGCAATCAGCCCCAGCATTTT. Translated, it gives CASSEGGGNQPQHF.